Detailed here is one T cell receptor (beta chain). Its specificity is not known. The sample comes from a study of cytomegalovirus exposure and HLA in healthy donors. Across the whole study: Per a later analysis, the 666 first-cohort and more than 100 validation repertoires shared one platform. Notes on the study in general: A classifier reportedly called cytomegalovirus status with high sensitivity and specificity. The study listed roughly 160 cytomegalovirus-associated TCR beta chains.

These donors were members of the 120-subject validation cohort, a group separate from the approximately 670-subject first cohort. This CDR3 region has 15 residues. Trimming took off 7 bases at V and 8 bases at J, with 21 bases between the two ends. Germline V CDR1 and CDR2: SGHAT, FQNNGV. TCRdb keeps only in-frame clones here, not all; method: immunoSEQ multiplex PCR. The table includes under 50,000 clones, around 94% detected once. Sequencing was carried out using PBMCs. This receptor was obtained from a young woman in good health and CMV-seropositive. The chain carries TRBV11-2 and TRBJ2-1; D is undetermined. The CDR3, as DNA: TGTGCCAGCACCCTTCTGGGTTCCGGGTCCGATGAGCAGTTCTTC. It is translated as CASTLLGSGSDEQFF.